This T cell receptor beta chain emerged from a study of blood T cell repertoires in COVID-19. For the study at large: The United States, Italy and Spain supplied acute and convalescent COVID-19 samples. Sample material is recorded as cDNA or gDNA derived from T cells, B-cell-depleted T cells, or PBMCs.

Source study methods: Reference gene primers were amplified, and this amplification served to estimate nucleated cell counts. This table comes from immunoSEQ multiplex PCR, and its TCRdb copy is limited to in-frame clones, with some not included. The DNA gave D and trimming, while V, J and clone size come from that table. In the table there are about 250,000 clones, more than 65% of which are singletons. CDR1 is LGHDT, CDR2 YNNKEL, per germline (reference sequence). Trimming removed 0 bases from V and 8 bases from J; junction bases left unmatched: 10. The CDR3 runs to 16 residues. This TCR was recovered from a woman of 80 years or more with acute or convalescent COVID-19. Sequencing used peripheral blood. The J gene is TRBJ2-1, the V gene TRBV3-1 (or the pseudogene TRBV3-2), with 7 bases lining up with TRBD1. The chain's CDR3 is CASSQDFQGVPDEQFF. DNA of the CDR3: TGTGCCAGCAGCCAAGATTTTCAGGGGGTTCCCGATGAGCAGTTCTTC.